The 18 T cell receptor beta chains listed next were all sequenced from one sample in a study of T-cell reconstitution after alpha-beta-depleted transplantation in children. The authors prepared the TCRbeta library with unique molecular identifiers. TCRdb fed the PCR reads into MiXCR, producing one record per CDR3 protein. The data contain under 350,000 distinct CDR3 sequences, approximately 9.8% of them singletons. Specimen: PBMCs from the stem cell graft donor, collected from the stem cell graft. These receptors all stem from a human donor who donated a stem cell graft to a child with SCID.

The rearrangement links TRBV25-1 to TRBJ2-3; D could derive from TRBD1 or TRBD2 (5 bases each). The CDR3 length is 14 residues. Germline V CDR1 and CDR2: MGHDK, SYGVNS. V shed 2 bases and J shed 2 bases, with 8 bases lying between them. The DNA for the CDR3 is TGTGCCAGCAGTGAAACGGGGCACACAGATACGCAGTATTTT. Its protein is CASSETGHTDTQYF.

This clonotype has more than one count but fewer than ten. CDR3 bases: TGTGCCAGCAGCTCCCCTCGGGGGTTTGCAGATACGCAGTATTTT. Translating it yields CASSSPRGFADTQYF. This sequence joins TRBV11-1 and TRBJ2-3; D is perhaps TRBD2 (6 bases). Trimming took 4 bases from V and 4 from J, leaving 15 bases between them. This CDR3 is 15 amino acids long. CDR1 SGHAT and CDR2 FQDESV come from the germline V gene (reference sequence).

Ten or more counts support this clonotype. The chain has TRBV12-3 or TRBV12-4 and TRBJ1-1; D is uncertain. The CDR3 has 15 residues. Trimming left V 5 bases short and J 1 base short, with 14 bases between. DNA for the CDR3: TGTGCCAGCAGTCTACGCCCCCCAACGAACACTGAAGCTTTCTTT. This translates into CASSLRPPTNTEAFF.

This chain joins TRBV3-1 and TRBJ1-6; D is undetermined. CDR3 length: 14 residues. V gave up 1 base and J gave up 10 bases, with 11 bases separating them. Germline lookup yields CDR1 LGHDT and CDR2 YNNKEL (reference sequence). CDR3 nucleotides: TGTGCCAGCAGCCAAGCAGGAGTATCCTCACCCCTCCACTTT. The encoded protein is CASSQAGVSSPLHF.

This clonotype turned up a few times. V and J are TRBV7-9 and TRBJ1-1; 11 nucleotides match TRBD1. Trimming at V came to 5 bases and at J to 1 base, leaving 3 bases not matched to a gene. Germline V gene lookup returns CDR1 SEHNR and CDR2 FQNEAQ (reference sequence). This CDR3 has 15 amino acids. CDR3 in DNA: TGTGCCAGCAGCGGACAGGGGGCCTCGAACACTGAAGCTTTCTTT. This sequence encodes CASSGQGASNTEAFF.

The V gene is TRBV10-3, the J gene TRBJ1-4, with TRBD1 identical over 8 bases. CDR1 and CDR2 from the germline V gene are ENHRY and SYGVKD. J gave up 7 bases and V 10 bases, and 8 bases lay outside the gene matches. The CDR3 is 13 residues long. CDR3 coding DNA: TGTGCCACCCGGGATGGGACAGGTGAAAAACTGTTTTTT. This encodes CATRDGTGEKLFF.

The rearrangement uses TRBV6-4 and TRBJ1-5, with 8 bases that match TRBD1. Germline loops: CDR1 MRHNA, CDR2 SNTAGT. The CDR3 length is 13 residues. Trimming removed 10 bases from V and 4 bases from J; junction bases left unmatched: 6. The DNA of the CDR3 is TGTGCCATCCCGGGACAGGTGAATCAGCCCCAGCATTTT. Translating it yields CAIPGQVNQPQHF.

The chain joins TRBV20-1 to TRBJ2-1; TRBD2 matches 11 bases. This CDR3 has 14 residues. The V and J ends lost 6 bases and 7 bases, in that order; junction bases with no gene match: 8. CDR1 is DFQATT and CDR2 is SNEGSKA in the germline V gene (reference sequence). DNA for the CDR3: TGCAGTGCCATGCTAGCGGGGGGCTGGAATGAGCAGTTCTTC. Amino acid sequence: CSAMLAGGWNEQFF.

V and J are TRBV10-3 and TRBJ2-5; TRBD2 is a possible D gene (5 bases). Germline-derived CDR1 and CDR2 are ENHRY and SYGVKD. This CDR3 region has 14 residues. V lost 3 bases and J 0 bases, leaving 8 bases between the germline ends. The CDR3 protein is CAISEPGNQETQYF. In nucleotides, the CDR3 is TGTGCCATCAGTGAACCGGGGAACCAAGAGACCCAGTACTTC.

This clonotype has at least ten counts. The CDR3 DNA sequence: TGCGCCAGCAGCTTGGGTCAGATGAACACCGGGGAGCTGTTTTTT. This gives the protein CASSLGQMNTGELFF. V is TRBV5-1 and J is TRBJ2-2; D gene ambiguous. This CDR3 region has 15 residues. V was trimmed by 0 bases and J by 1 base, leaving 7 bases between them. Per the germline V gene, CDR1 is SGHRS and CDR2 is YFSETQ.

The sample holds many counts of this clonotype. J is TRBJ2-1 and V is TRBV24-1; 11 nucleotides match TRBD2. Germline-derived CDR1 and CDR2 are KGHDR and SFDVKD. The CDR3 is made up of 17 amino acids. With 4 bases clipped from V and 3 bases from J, the junction kept 7 bases outside the gene matches. CDR3 bases: TGTGCCACCAGTGAGCACCCGACTAGCGGGAACTACAATGAGCAGTTCTTC. It is translated as CATSEHPTSGNYNEQFF.

This chain joins TRBV27 and TRBJ1-2; D call uncertain. Germline V lookup: CDR1 MNHEY, CDR2 SMNVEV (reference sequence). The CDR3 is made up of 14 amino acids. Trimming left V 4 bases short and J 0 bases short, with 9 bases between. CDR3 nucleotide sequence: TGTGCCAGCAGTTGGGGAAGGGCTAACTATGGCTACACCTTC. As protein: CASSWGRANYGYTF.

The chain uses TRBV29-1 and TRBJ2-5; tentatively, D is TRBD1 (6 bases). Germline CDR1 reads SQVTM; CDR2 reads ANQGSEA. The CDR3 sequence is 13 residues long. Deletions cut 7 bases from V and 1 base from J, with 13 bases between. CDR3 nucleotide sequence: TGCAGCGCCGGACAGCATGCCCAAGAGACCCAGTACTTC. Its translation: CSAGQHAQETQYF.

This clonotype was picked up many times. The genes are TRBV11-1 and TRBJ1-2; D unresolved. The CDR3 runs 13 residues. CDR1 and CDR2 (germline): SGHAT, FQDESV (reference sequence). Trimming removed 1 base from V and 7 bases from J, with 10 bases in between. The DNA of the CDR3 is TGTGCCAGCAGCTTAGGAGCAGCAAGTGGCTACACCTTC. Its protein is CASSLGAASGYTF.

This CDR3 reads CASSGGLATDTQYF. The CDR3 nucleotides read TGCGCCAGCAGTGGGGGACTAGCCACAGATACGCAGTATTTT. V is TRBV10-1 and J is TRBJ2-3; 9 positions agree with TRBD2. CDR1 WNHNN and CDR2 SYGVQD come from the germline V gene (reference sequence). This CDR3 has 14 amino acids. J was trimmed by 2 bases and V by 4 bases; bases with no gene match: 1.

This clonotype came up many times. The chain links TRBV20-1 to TRBJ2-3; 8 bases align to TRBD2. Germline CDR1 is DFQATT and CDR2 is SNEGSKA (reference sequence). J was trimmed by 6 bases and V by 6 bases; bases with no gene match: 11. CDR3 size: 14 residues. The CDR3 loop reads CSAKKTGGLDTQYF. Written as DNA, the CDR3 is TGCAGTGCCAAAAAGACGGGGGGGCTTGATACGCAGTATTTT.

This clonotype was seen a single time. The chain carries TRBV4-1 and TRBJ2-6; 9 positions agree with TRBD2. This CDR3 comprises 18 residues. The V gene's germline CDR1 is MGHRA and CDR2 YSYEKL. V lost 4 bases and J lost 4; bases outside the gene matches: 11. The CDR3 spells CASSPSSGVTMGANVLTF. For the CDR3, the DNA is TGCGCCAGCAGCCCTTCTAGCGGGGTAACCATGGGGGCCAACGTCCTGACTTTC.

Only a few counts were recorded for this clonotype. This rearrangement joins TRBV2 to TRBJ2-7, with 10 positions matching TRBD1. Germline V gene sequence: CDR1 SNHLY, CDR2 FYNNEI. The CDR3 has 14 amino acids. Germline trimming cut 9 bases from V and 3 bases from J; bases unmatched to any gene: 8. The DNA of the CDR3 is TGTGCCAGTACGGGGACAGGGGCCATCTACGAGCAGTACTTC. Amino acid sequence: CASTGTGAIYEQYF.